The T cell receptor beta chain under discussion was sequenced for a study of blood T cell repertoires in COVID-19. As for the study in general: The origin of the acute and convalescent COVID-19 samples was the United States, Italy and Spain. From T cells, B-cell-depleted T cells, or PBMCs came the material, which was cDNA or gDNA.

In the authors' workflow: Quantification of nucleated cells was approximated via reference gene primer amplification. Repertoires were generated with immunoSEQ multiplex PCR, while TCRdb's copy carries only in-frame clones and drops some. V and J calls and clone size are copied from that table; D and trimming were computed from the DNA. The data contain roughly 460,000 clones, about 87% of them seen just once; the ten biggest clones take up 0.8% to 1%. The CDR3 covers 15 residues. Trimming shortened V by 2 bases and J by 3 bases, and 14 bases separated the two germline ends. CDR1 is LGHNT, CDR2 FRNRAP, per germline.

This rearrangement joins TRBV12-5 to TRBJ2-7; no firm D call. The TCR sequence derives from a man younger than 35 with COVID-19, enrolled during active disease. The specimen was peripheral blood. The CDR3 region has the DNA TGTGCTAGTGGTTTGTCTGGGTCGGGTCGCTACGAGCAGTACTTC. Translated, it gives CASGLSGSGRYEQYF.